What follows are 7 T cell receptor beta chains derived from one specimen sequenced in a study of T cells in lung cancer brain metastases. Data came from immunoSEQ multiplex PCR; TCRdb stores just in-frame clones and leaves some out. Seen here are roughly 5,000 clones, roughly nine tenths observed once, and the top ten hold less than 5%. The sequencing sample was made of tumor tissue from the primary lung tumor. These receptors were obtained from a man aged 70 or older with non-small cell lung cancer.

The rearrangement joins TRBV4-2 to TRBJ1-2; tentatively, D is TRBD1 (6 bases). V dropped 3 bases and J dropped 2 bases, with 16 bases sitting between them. Germline-derived CDR1 and CDR2 are LGHNA and YNFKEQ. The CDR3 covers 16 residues. CDR3 amino acids: CASSHGRQGLNYGYTF. DNA for the CDR3: TGTGCCAGCAGCCATGGCCGCCAGGGGTTGAACTATGGCTACACCTTC.

V is TRBV6-5 and J is TRBJ2-7, with D unclear. CDR1 is MNHEY and CDR2 is SVGAGI in the germline V gene. The CDR3 consists of 15 residues. V gave up 6 bases and J gave up 2 bases, with 17 bases separating them. This CDR3 is CASRLDPSVTYEQYF. CDR3 DNA sequence: TGTGCCAGCAGACTGGACCCCAGTGTGACCTACGAGCAGTACTTC.

The CDR3 nucleotides are TGTGCCAGCAGTTACGATAGGGGCTGGATCTATGGCTACACCTTC. Its translation: CASSYDRGWIYGYTF. The chain combines TRBV6-5 with TRBJ1-2, with D maybe TRBD1 (5 bases). The germline V and J ends were trimmed by 2 bases and 4 bases, with 14 bases remaining between them. The V gene's germline CDR1 is MNHEY and CDR2 SVGAGI. This CDR3 is 15 amino acids long.

This clone has just one count. The V call is TRBV5-1, the J call TRBJ2-7, with TRBD2 as a possible D gene (5 bases). This CDR3 has 14 amino acids. The germline V and J ends were trimmed by 3 bases and 3 bases, with 13 bases remaining between them. Germline V gene lookup returns CDR1 SGHRS and CDR2 YFSETQ. CDR3 DNA: TGCGCCAGCAGCTCGGAGGTCAGCGGCTACGAGCAGTACTTC. It encodes CASSSEVSGYEQYF. The full variable domain, its missing parts supplied by reference TRBV5-1 and TRBJ2-7, is KAGVTQTPRYLIKTRGQQVTLSCSPISGHRSVSWYQQTPGQGLQFLFEYFSETQRNKGNFPGRFSGRQFSNSRSEMNVSTLELGDSALYLCASSSEVSGYEQYFGPGTRLTVT.

There are a few counts of this clone. Additional DNA sequences in this sample encode the identical CDR3. The rearrangement links TRBV14 to TRBJ1-1; 8 bases match TRBD1. With 2 bases clipped from V and 0 bases from J, the junction kept 2 bases outside the gene matches. This CDR3 is built from 15 residues. CDR1 is SGHDN, CDR2 FVKESK, per germline. The CDR3 sequence is CASSQRTGMNTEAFF. The CDR3 nucleotides are TGTGCCAGCAGCCAAAGGACAGGGATGAACACTGAAGCTTTCTTT.

The V and J genes are TRBV7-9 and TRBJ2-3; the D gene is possibly TRBD2 (5 bases). From germline, CDR1 is SEHNR and CDR2 FQNEAQ (reference sequence). The CDR3 has 13 amino acids. The V end lost 3 bases, the J end lost 2 bases, and 6 bases lay between the germline ends. The CDR3 is CASSFGITDTQYF. The CDR3 DNA reads as TGTGCCAGCAGCTTCGGGATCACAGATACGCAGTATTTT.

The V call is TRBV10-3, the J call TRBJ1-1, with D unclear. CDR1 is ENHRY, CDR2 SYGVKD, per germline. The V end lost 6 bases, the J end lost 4 bases, and 12 bases lay between the germline ends. There are 13 residues in the CDR3. CDR3 protein: CAIRRLEATEAFF. CDR3 sequence (DNA): TGTGCCATCAGAAGGTTGGAGGCCACTGAAGCTTTCTTT.